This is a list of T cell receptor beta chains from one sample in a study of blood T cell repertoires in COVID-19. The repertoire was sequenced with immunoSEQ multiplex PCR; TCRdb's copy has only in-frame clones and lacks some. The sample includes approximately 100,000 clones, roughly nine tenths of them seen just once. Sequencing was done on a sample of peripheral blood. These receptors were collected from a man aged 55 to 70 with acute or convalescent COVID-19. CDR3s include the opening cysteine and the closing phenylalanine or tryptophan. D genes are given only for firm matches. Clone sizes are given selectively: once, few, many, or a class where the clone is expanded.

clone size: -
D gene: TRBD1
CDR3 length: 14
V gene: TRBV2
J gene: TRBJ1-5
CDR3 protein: CASRAMTGPQPQHF
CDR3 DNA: TGTGCCAGCAGGGCTATGACAGGGCCTCAGCCCCAGCATTTT

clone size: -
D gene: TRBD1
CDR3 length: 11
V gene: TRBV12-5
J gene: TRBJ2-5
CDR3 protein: CASGPGGTQYF
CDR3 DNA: TGTGCTAGTGGTCCAGGGGGGACCCAGTACTTC

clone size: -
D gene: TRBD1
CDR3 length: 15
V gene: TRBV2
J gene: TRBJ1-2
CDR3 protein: CASSEIVAGGGGYTF
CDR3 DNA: TGTGCCAGCAGTGAGATTGTGGCAGGGGGTGGTGGCTACACCTTC

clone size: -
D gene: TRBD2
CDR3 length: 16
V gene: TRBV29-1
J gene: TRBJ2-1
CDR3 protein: CSVTGLAGGSYNEQFF
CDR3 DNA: TGCAGCGTTACGGGACTAGCGGGAGGAAGCTACAATGAGCAGTTCTTC

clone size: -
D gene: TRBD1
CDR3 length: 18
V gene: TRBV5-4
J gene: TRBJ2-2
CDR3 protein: CASSSYGVGTGDTGELFF
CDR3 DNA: TGTGCCAGCAGCTCCTACGGGGTTGGGACAGGGGACACCGGGGAGCTGTTTTTT

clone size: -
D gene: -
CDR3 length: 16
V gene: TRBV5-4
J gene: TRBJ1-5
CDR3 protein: CASSYGHRVPHQPQHF
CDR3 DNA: TGTGCCAGCAGCTACGGCCACAGGGTTCCCCATCAGCCCCAGCATTTT

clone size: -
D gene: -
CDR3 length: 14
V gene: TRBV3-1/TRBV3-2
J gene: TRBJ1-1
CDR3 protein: CASSQNRVNTEAFF
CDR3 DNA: TGTGCCAGCAGCCAGAACAGGGTCAACACTGAAGCTTTCTTT

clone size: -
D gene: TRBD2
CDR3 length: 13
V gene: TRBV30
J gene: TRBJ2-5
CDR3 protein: CAWTSGNGETQYF
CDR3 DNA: TGTGCCTGGACTAGCGGGAACGGTGAGACCCAGTACTTC

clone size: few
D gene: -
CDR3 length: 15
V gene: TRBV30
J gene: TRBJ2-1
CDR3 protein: CAWSPGTGWLDEQFF
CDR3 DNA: TGTGCCTGGAGCCCCGGGACTGGGTGGTTAGATGAGCAGTTCTTC

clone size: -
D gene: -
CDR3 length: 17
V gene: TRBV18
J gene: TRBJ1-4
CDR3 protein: CASSPLPGRGVNEKLFF
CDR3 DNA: TGTGCCAGCTCACCACTACCGGGGAGGGGAGTTAATGAAAAACTGTTTTTT

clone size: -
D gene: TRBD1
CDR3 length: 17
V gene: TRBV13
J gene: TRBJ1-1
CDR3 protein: CASSVGTGGLLNTEAFF
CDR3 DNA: TGTGCCAGCAGCGTAGGGACAGGGGGGCTTTTGAACACTGAAGCTTTCTTT

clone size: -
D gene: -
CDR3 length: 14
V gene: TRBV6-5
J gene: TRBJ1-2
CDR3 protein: CASSYEVGRGGYTF
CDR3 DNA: TGTGCCAGCAGTTACGAAGTGGGCCGGGGTGGCTACACCTTC

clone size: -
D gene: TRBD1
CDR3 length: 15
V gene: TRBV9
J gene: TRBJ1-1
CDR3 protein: CASSDRQGVSTEAFF
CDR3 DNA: TGTGCCAGCAGCGACAGACAGGGGGTCTCCACTGAAGCTTTCTTT

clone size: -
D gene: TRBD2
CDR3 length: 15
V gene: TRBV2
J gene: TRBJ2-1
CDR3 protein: CASGPGLAPTNEQFF
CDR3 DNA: TGTGCCAGCGGACCGGGACTAGCGCCTACAAATGAGCAGTTCTTC

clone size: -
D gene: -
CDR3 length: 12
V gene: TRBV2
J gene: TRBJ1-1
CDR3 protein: CASQADTHGAFF
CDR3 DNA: TGTGCCAGCCAGGCAGACACCCACGGAGCTTTCTTT

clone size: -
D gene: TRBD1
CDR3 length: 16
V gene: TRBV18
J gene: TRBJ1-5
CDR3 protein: CASSPGPGQSNQPQHF
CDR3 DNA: TGTGCCAGCTCACCAGGACCGGGACAGTCGAATCAGCCCCAGCATTTT

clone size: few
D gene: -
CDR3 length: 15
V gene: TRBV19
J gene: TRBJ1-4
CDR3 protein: CASSMGGRSNEKLFF
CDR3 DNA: TGTGCCAGTAGTATGGGGGGACGGAGTAATGAAAAACTGTTTTTT

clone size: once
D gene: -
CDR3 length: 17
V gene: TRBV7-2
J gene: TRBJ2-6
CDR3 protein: CASSTGGGIPGANVLTF
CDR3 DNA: TGTGCCAGCAGCACGGGCGGAGGGATACCTGGGGCCAACGTCCTGACTTTC

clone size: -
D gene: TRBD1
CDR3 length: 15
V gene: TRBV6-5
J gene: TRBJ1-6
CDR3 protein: CASSTRQGHNSPLHF
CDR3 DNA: TGTGCCAGCAGCACGCGACAGGGACATAATTCACCCCTCCACTTT

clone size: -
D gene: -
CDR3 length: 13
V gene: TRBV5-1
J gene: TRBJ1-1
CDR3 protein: CASSWGENTEAFF
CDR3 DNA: TGCGCCAGCAGCTGGGGGGAGAACACTGAAGCTTTCTTT

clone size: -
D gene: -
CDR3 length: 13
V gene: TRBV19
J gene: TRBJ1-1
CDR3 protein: CASSMRMNTEAFF
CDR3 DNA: TGTGCCAGTAGTATGAGGATGAACACTGAAGCTTTCTTT

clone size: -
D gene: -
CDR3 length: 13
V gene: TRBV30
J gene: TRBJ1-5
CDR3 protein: CAWSIGDNQPQHF
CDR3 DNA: TGTGCCTGGAGTATCGGGGATAATCAGCCCCAGCATTTT

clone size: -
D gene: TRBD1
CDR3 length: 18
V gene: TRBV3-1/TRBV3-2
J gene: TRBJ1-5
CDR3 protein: CASSPGRGRPESNQPQHF
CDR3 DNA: TGTGCCAGCAGCCCCGGGAGGGGGCGCCCAGAGAGCAATCAGCCCCAGCATTTT

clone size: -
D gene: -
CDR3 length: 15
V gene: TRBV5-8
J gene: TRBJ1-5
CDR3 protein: CASNDTGFRGQPQHF
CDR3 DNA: TGTGCCAGCAACGATACAGGGTTTAGAGGTCAGCCCCAGCATTTT

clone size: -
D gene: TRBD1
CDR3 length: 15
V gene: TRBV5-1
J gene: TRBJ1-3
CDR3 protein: CASSRDGTEGNTIYF
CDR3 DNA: TGCGCCAGCAGTAGGGATGGGACAGAAGGAAACACCATATATTTT

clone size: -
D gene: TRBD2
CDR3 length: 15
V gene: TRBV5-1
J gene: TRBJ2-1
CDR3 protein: CASSPWGGGSYEQFF
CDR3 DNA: TGCGCCAGCAGCCCATGGGGGGGAGGGAGCTATGAGCAGTTCTTC

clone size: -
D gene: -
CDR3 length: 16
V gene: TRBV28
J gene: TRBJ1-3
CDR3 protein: CASSFGGVLTGNTIYF
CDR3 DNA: TGTGCCAGCAGTTTCGGGGGGGTTTTGACTGGAAACACCATATATTTT

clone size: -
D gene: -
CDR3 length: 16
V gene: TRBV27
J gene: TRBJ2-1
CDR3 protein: CATHPGQLSSYNEQFF
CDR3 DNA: TGTGCCACCCACCCTGGACAGTTAAGCTCCTACAATGAGCAGTTCTTC

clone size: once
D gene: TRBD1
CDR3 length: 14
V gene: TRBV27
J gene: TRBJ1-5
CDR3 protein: CASSLRTGLEPQHF
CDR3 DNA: TGTGCCAGCAGTTTACGGACAGGGTTGGAGCCCCAGCATTTT

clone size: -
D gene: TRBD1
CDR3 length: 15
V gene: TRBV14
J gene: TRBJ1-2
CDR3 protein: CASSQKTGFNYGYTF
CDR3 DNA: TGTGCCAGCAGCCAAAAGACAGGGTTTAACTATGGCTACACCTTC

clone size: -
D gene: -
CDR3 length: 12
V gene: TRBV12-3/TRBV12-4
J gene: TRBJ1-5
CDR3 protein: CASSLVNQPQHF
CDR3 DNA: TGTGCCAGCAGTTTAGTAAATCAGCCCCAGCATTTT

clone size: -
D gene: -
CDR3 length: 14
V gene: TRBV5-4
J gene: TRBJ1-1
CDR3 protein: CASSFSDSRTEAFF
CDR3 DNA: TGTGCCAGCAGCTTCTCGGACAGTCGCACTGAAGCTTTCTTT

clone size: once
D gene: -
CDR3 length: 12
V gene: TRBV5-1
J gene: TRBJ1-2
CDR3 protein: CASSLDYGGYTF
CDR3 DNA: TGCGCCAGCAGCTTGGATTACGGTGGCTACACCTTC

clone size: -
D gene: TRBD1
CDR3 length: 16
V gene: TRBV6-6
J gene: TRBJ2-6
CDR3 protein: CASSYRRGTGANVLTF
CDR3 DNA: TGTGCCAGCAGTTACCGCAGGGGGACTGGGGCCAACGTCCTGACTTTC

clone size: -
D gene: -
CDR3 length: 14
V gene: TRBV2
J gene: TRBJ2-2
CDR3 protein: CASSWDTYTGELFF
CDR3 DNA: TGTGCCAGCAGTTGGGACACCTACACCGGGGAGCTGTTTTTT

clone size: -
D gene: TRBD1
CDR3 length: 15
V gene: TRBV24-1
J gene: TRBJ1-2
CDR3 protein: CATSDRGTGLSGYTF
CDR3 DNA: TGTGCCACCAGTGATAGAGGGACAGGGCTTTCTGGCTACACCTTC

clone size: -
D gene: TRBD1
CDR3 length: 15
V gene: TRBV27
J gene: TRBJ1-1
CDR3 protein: CASSIAVNRGPEAFF
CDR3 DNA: TGTGCCAGCAGTATCGCCGTTAACAGGGGACCTGAAGCTTTCTTT

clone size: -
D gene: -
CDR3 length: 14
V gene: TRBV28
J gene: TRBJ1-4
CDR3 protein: CASSLGGPDEKLFF
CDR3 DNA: TGTGCCAGCAGTTTGGGGGGTCCGGATGAAAAACTGTTTTTT

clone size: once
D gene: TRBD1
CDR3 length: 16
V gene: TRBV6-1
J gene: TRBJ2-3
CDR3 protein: CASSEATGVWADTQYF
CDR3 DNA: TGTGCCAGCAGTGAAGCGACAGGGGTTTGGGCAGATACGCAGTATTTT

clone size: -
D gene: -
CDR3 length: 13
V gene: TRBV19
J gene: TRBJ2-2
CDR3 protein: CSSSRQFTGELFF
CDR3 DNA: TGTTCTTCGTCCCGACAGTTCACCGGGGAGCTGTTTTTT

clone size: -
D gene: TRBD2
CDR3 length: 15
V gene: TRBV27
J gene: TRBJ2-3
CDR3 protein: CASSSSGRSTDTQYF
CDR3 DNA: TGTGCCAGCAGCAGTAGCGGGAGGAGCACAGATACGCAGTATTTT

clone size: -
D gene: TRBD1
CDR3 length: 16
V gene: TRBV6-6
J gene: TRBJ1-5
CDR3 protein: CASSYSGQGFDQPQHF
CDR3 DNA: TGTGCCAGCAGTTACTCGGGACAGGGGTTCGATCAGCCCCAGCATTTT

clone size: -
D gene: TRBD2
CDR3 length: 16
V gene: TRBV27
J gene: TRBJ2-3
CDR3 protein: CASTYDYGGAGDTQYF
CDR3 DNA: TGTGCCAGCACCTATGACTACGGGGGGGCTGGAGATACGCAGTATTTT

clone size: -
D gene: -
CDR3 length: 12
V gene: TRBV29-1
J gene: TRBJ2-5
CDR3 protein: CSVEWGRETQYF
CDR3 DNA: TGCAGCGTTGAGTGGGGCCGGGAGACCCAGTACTTC

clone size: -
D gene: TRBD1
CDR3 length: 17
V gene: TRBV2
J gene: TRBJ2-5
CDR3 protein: CASSDPRQGGYQETQYF
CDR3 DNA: TGTGCCAGCAGTGACCCAAGACAGGGGGGGTACCAAGAGACCCAGTACTTC

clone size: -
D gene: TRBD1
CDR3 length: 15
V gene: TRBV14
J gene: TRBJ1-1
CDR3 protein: CASSLLGQGGTEAFF
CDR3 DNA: TGTGCCAGCAGCCTACTAGGACAGGGGGGGACTGAAGCTTTCTTT

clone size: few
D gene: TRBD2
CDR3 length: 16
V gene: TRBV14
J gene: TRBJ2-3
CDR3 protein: CASSLLAGGLTDTQYF
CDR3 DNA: TGTGCCAGCAGCCTACTAGCGGGAGGTTTGACAGATACGCAGTATTTT

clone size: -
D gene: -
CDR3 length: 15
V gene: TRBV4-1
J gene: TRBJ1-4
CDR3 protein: CASSQEPATNEKLFF
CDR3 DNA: TGCGCCAGCAGCCAAGAACCTGCGACTAATGAAAAACTGTTTTTT

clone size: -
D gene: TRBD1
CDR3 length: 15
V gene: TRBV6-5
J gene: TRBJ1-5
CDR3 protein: CASRSGGTGNQPQHF
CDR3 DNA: TGTGCCAGCAGATCAGGGGGTACAGGCAATCAGCCCCAGCATTTT

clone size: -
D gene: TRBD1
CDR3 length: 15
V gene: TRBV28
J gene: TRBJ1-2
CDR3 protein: CASSLSQGALRGYTF
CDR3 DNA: TGTGCCAGCAGTCTATCCCAGGGGGCCCTCCGTGGCTACACCTTC

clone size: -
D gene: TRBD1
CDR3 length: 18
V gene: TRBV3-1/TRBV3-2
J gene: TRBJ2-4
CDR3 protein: CASAKRGQGMLAKNIQYF
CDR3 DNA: TGTGCCAGCGCTAAGAGGGGACAGGGGATGCTAGCCAAAAACATTCAGTACTTC

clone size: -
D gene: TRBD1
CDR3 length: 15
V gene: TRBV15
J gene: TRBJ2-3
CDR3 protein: CATSPDRVGTDTQYF
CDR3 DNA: TGTGCCACCAGCCCGGACAGGGTAGGCACAGATACGCAGTATTTT

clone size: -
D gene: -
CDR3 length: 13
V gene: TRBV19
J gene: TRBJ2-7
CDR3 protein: CASSTDTTYEQYF
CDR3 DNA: TGTGCCAGTAGCACCGACACCACCTACGAGCAGTACTTC

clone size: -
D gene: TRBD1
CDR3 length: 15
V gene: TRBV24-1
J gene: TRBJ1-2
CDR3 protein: CATSYRQGGPYGYTF
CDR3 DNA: TGTGCCACCAGCTACAGACAGGGAGGCCCATATGGCTACACCTTC